This TCR beta chain was sequenced for a study of cytomegalovirus exposure and HLA in healthy donors. On the study more broadly: Drawn from HLA-typed donors, roughly 87 million unique TCRs were held in an early data release.

Broader study findings: V- and J-gene trimming of TCR beta was linked (in a later analysis) to a missense DCLRE1C variant.

V gave up 5 bases and J gave up 7 bases, with 11 bases separating them. The V gene's germline CDR1 is LNHDA and CDR2 SQIVND (reference sequence). This CDR3 comprises 12 residues. Regarding this clone: What it binds is unknown.

60 Vbeta and 13 Jbeta primers were used in PCR. Some clones are missing from TCRdb's copy, which holds only in-frame ones; the method was immunoSEQ multiplex PCR. The profile shows about 190,000 clones, around four fifths of them singletons. The sequenced sample was PBMCs. The V gene is TRBV19, the J gene TRBJ1-1, with D hard to call. This TCR was recovered from a woman aged 50 to 65 in good health and CMV-seropositive. The DNA for the CDR3 is TGTGCCAGTAGTTTAGGACGGGTTGAAGCTTTCTTT. It encodes CASSLGRVEAFF.